This T cell receptor beta chain was retrieved from a study of blood T cell repertoires in COVID-19. At the level of the study: T cells, B-cell-depleted T cells, or PBMCs provided the cDNA or gDNA that served as material.

A single count supports this clone. Germline V gives CDR1 SEHNR, CDR2 FQNEAQ (reference sequence). The ends lost 3 bases at V and 5 bases at J; junction bases unmatched: 3. The CDR3 runs 14 residues. It was during active infection that Seattle patients were enrolled and then longitudinally followed. Sequencing used immunoSEQ multiplex PCR; TCRdb keeps in-frame clones, though not all of them. There are tens of thousands of clones in the sample; nearly 90% occur only once, and roughly 3.6% lies in the top ten. The sequenced sample consisted of peripheral blood. The genes are TRBV7-9 and TRBJ1-4; TRBD1 agrees at 7 bases. The source of this sequence is a woman aged 45 to 65 with COVID-19, enrolled during active disease. The CDR3 loop reads CASSLGTENEKLFF. The CDR3 DNA follows: TGTGCCAGCAGCTTGGGGACAGAGAATGAAAAACTGTTTTTT.